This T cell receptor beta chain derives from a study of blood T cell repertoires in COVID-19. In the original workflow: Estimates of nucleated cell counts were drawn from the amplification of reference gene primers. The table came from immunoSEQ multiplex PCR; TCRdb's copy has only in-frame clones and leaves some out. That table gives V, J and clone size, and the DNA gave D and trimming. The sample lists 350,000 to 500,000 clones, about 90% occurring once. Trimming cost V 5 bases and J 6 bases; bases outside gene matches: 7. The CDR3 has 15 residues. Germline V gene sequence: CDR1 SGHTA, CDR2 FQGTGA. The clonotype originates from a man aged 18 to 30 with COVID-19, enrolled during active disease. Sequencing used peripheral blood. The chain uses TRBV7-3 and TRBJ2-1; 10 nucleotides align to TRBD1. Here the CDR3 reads CASSPGTGETNEQFF. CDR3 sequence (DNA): TGTGCCAGCAGCCCCGGGACAGGGGAGACCAATGAGCAGTTCTTC.